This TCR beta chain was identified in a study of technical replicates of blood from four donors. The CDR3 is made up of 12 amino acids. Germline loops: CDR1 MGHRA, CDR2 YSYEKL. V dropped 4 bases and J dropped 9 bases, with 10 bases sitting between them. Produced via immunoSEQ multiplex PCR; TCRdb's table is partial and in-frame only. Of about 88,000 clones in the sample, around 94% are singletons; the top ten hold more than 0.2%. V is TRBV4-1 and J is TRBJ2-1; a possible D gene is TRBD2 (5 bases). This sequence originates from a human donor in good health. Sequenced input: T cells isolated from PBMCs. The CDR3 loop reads CASSLQLGEQFF. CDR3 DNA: TGCGCCAGCAGCCTCCAACTAGGTGAGCAGTTCTTC.